The source of this T cell receptor beta chain is a study of shared clonotypes between healthy human individuals. General study results and limits: For sorted subsets, rarefaction showed incomplete sequencing despite large depth.

Unmatched junction bases numbered 6, after V lost 4 bases and J lost 5 bases. The CDR3 spans 14 residues. Germline V gives CDR1 SEHNR, CDR2 FQNEAQ (reference sequence). CD8 cells classed as naive were CD45RO-negative and positively selected for CCR7, excluding terminally differentiated effector memory CD45RA+ cells. As regards this clone: Its specificity is not known.

The assay was immunoSEQ multiplex PCR, and TCRdb's table has in-frame clones only and misses some. Here the sample spans about 1.9 million clones, about 93% being singletons. The rearrangement uses TRBV7-9 and TRBJ2-7; 9 bases line up with TRBD2. Sequencing was performed on naive CD8+ T cells from PBMCs. This clonotype originated in a man aged 18 to 29 in good health. Some clones in this sample may be carry-over from other donors' samples. The CDR3 DNA reads as TGTGCCAGCAGCTCGCCGGGACTAGCAAACGAGCAGTACTTC. Its protein is CASSSPGLANEQYF.